This entry describes one T cell receptor beta chain. The antigen remains undetermined. Sequencing of TCR beta, carried out with a high-throughput approach, was applied to CD8+ and CD4+ T cells from the blood. The CD8+ and CD4+ T cells were isolated magnetically using a negative isolation approach, whereas the TEMRA cells were enriched by FACS. The sample belongs to a study of CD8 T cells in Susac syndrome. Study-wide results and caveats: The authors acknowledged that the study's TCR sequencing and HLA analysis involved relatively few individuals.

V gave up 2 bases and J gave up 4 bases, with 9 bases separating them. The CDR3 has 14 amino acids. Germline CDR1 and CDR2: MNHEY and SMNVEV (reference sequence). Random hexamers served to reverse transcribe roughly 0.5 to 1 ug RNA. Amplification of TCR beta CDR3 used immunoSEQ multiplex PCR across 54 Vbeta and 13 Jbeta. TCRdb recomputed calls from the immunoSEQ multiplex PCR reads with MiXCR, one row per CDR3 protein. This sample yields roughly 150,000 distinct CDR3 sequences, of which approximately 94% are seen a single time; over 0.2% belongs to the top ten. This chain joins TRBV27 and TRBJ2-1; either TRBD1 or TRBD2 may fit D (5 bases each). The sequence derives from a human donor with multiple sclerosis. The sequencing input was CD8+ T cells from PBMCs. The CDR3 here is CASSLGTAYNEQFF. The CDR3, as DNA: TGTGCCAGCAGTTTAGGGACCGCTTACAATGAGCAGTTCTTC.